The entry below describes one T cell receptor beta chain. This entry comes from a study of OX40 agonist ivuxolimab in advanced cancers. About the study: Two cutaneous melanoma patients and one hepatocellular carcinoma patient, three in all, had partial responses.

Libraries were prepared by immunoSEQ multiplex PCR; TCRdb keeps only in-frame clonotypes and omits some of them. Of more than 60,000 clones listed, 84% are singletons. V trimming: 0 bases; J trimming: 9 bases; junction bases outside the gene matches: 9. CDR1 SGHRS and CDR2 YFSETQ come from the germline V gene. CDR3 length: 16 residues. The material sequenced was CD4+ or CD8+ T cells sorted from blood, taken in a trial of the OX40 agonist ivuxolimab. This chain joins TRBV5-1 and TRBJ1-6; 7 nucleotides match TRBD1. The TCR was taken from an adult with an advanced solid tumor such as melanoma, head and neck, liver or kidney cancer. In nucleotides, the CDR3 is TGCGCCAGCAGCTTGGCCGGACAGGCTCCTGGTTCACCCCTCCACTTT. Translation: CASSLAGQAPGSPLHF.